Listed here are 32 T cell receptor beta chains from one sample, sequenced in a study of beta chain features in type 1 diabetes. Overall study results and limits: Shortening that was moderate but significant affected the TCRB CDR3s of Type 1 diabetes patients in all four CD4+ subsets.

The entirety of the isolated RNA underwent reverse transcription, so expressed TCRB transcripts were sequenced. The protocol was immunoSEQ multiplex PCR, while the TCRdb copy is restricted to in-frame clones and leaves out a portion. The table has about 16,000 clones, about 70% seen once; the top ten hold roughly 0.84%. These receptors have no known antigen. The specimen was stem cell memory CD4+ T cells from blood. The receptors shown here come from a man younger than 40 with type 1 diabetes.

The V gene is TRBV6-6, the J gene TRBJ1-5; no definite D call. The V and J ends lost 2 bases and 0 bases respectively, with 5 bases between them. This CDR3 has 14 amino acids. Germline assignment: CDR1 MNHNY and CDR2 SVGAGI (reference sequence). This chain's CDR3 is CASSYGSSNQPQHF. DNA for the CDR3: TGTGCCAGCAGTTACGGCAGTAGCAATCAGCCCCAGCATTTT.

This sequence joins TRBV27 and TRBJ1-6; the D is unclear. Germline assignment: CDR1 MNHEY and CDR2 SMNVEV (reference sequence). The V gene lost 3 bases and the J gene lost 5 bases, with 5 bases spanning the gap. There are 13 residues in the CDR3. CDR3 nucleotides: TGTGCCAGCAGTTTCCGGGATAATTCACCCCTCCACTTT. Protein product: CASSFRDNSPLHF.

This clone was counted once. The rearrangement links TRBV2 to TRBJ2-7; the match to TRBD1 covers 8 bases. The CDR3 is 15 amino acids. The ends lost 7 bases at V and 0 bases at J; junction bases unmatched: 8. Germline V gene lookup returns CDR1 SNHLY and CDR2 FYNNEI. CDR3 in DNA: TGTGCCAGCACCCCAAGGACAGGGTCCTCCTACGAGCAGTACTTC. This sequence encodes CASTPRTGSSYEQYF.

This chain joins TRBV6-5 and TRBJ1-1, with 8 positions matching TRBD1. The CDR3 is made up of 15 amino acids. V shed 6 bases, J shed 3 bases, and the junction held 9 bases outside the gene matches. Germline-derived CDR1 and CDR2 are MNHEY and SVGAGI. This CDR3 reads CASRAPGGVYTEAFF. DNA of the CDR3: TGTGCCAGCAGGGCTCCAGGGGGCGTTTACACTGAAGCTTTCTTT.

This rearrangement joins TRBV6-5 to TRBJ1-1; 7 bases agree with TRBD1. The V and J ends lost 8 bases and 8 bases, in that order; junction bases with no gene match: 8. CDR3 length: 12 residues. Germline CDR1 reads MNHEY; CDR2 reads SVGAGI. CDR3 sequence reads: CASSSWDSEAFF. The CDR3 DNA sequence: TGTGCCAGCTCCTCCTGGGACAGCGAAGCTTTCTTT.

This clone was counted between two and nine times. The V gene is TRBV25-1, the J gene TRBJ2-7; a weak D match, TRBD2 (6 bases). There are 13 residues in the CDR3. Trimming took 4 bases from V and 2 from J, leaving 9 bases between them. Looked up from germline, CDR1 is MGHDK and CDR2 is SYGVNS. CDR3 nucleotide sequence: TGTGCCAGCAGTGTGTCGGGGGCCTACGAGCAGTACTTC. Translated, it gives CASSVSGAYEQYF.

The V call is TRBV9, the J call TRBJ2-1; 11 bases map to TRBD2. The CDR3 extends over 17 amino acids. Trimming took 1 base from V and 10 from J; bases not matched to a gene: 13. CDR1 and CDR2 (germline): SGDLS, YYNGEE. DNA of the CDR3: TGTGCCAGCAGCGTATCTAGCGGGGGGCCCGTAGGGAGGGAGCAGTTCTTC. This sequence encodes CASSVSSGGPVGREQFF. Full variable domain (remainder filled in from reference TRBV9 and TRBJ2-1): DSGVTQTPKHLITATGQRVTLRCSPRSGDLSVYWYQQSLDQGLQFLIQYYNGEERAKGNILERFSAQQFPDLHSELNLSSLELGDSALYFCASSVSSGGPVGREQFFGPGTRLTVL.

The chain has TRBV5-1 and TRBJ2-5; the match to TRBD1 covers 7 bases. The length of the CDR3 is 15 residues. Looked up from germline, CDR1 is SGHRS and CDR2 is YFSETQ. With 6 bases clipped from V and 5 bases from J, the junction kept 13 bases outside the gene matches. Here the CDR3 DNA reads TGCGCCAGCACTCTACAGGGGTCTCGGGGTGAGACCCAGTACTTC. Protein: CASTLQGSRGETQYF.

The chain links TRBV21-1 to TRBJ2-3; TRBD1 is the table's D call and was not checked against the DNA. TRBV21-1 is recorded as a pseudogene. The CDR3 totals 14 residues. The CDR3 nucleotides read TGTGCCAGCAGCCCCCGGACATTTACAGATACGCAGTATTTT. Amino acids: CASSPRTFTDTQYF.

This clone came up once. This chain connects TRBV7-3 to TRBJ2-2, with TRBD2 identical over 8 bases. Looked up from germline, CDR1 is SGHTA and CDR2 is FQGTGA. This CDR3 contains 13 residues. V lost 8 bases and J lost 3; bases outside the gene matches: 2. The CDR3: CASGRGDTGELFF. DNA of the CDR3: TGTGCCAGCGGGCGGGGGGACACCGGGGAGCTGTTTTTT. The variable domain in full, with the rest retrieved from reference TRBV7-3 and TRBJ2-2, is GAGVSQTPSNKVTEKGKYVELRCDPISGHTALYWYRQSLGQGPEFLIYFQGTGAADDSGLPNDRFFAVRPEGSVSTLKIQRTERGDSAVYLCASGRGDTGELFFGEGSRLTVL.

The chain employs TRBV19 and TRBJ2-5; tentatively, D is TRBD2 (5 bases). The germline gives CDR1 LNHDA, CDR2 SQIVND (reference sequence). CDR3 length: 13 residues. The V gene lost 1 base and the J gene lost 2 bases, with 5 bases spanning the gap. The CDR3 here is CASSIGGQETQYF. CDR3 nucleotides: TGTGCCAGTAGTATAGGCGGGCAAGAGACCCAGTACTTC.

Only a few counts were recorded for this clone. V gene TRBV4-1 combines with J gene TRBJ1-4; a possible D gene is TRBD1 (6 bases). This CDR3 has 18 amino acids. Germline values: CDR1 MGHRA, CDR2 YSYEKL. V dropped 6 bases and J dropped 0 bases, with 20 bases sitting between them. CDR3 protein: CASRPGTTDVATNEKLFF. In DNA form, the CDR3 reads TGCGCCAGCAGGCCGGGGACAACGGATGTCGCAACTAATGAAAAACTGTTTTTT.

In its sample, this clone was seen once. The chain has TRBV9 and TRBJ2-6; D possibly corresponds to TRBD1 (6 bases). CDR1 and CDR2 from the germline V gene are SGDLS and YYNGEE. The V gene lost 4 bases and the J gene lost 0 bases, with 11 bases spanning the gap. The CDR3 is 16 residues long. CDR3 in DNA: TGTGCCAGCAGCTGGACAGTTCCCTCTGGGGCCAACGTCCTGACTTTC. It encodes CASSWTVPSGANVLTF.

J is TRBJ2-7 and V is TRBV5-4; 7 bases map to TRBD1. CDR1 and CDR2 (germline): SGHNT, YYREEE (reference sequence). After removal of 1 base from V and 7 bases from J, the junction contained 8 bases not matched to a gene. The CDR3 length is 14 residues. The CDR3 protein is CASSLPGQSGEQYF. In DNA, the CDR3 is TGTGCCAGCAGCTTGCCGGGACAGTCTGGGGAGCAGTACTTC.

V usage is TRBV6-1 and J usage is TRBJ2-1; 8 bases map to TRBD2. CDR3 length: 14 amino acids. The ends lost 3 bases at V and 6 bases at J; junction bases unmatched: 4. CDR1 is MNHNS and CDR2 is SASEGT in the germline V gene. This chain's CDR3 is CASSEGGGTNEQFF. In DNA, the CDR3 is TGTGCCAGCAGTGAGGGCGGGGGGACCAATGAGCAGTTCTTC.

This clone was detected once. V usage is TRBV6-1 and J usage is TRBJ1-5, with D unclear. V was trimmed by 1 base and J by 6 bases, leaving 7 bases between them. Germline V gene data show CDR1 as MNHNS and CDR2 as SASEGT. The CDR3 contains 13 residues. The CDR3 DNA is TGTGCCAGCAGTGAAGACGAGGTTCAGCCCCAGCATTTT. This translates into CASSEDEVQPQHF.

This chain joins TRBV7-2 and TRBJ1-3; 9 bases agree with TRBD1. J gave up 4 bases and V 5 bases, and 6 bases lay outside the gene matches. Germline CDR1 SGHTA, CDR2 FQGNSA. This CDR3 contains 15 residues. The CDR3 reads CASSPDRGYGNTIYF. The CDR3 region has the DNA TGTGCCAGCAGCCCGGACAGGGGCTACGGAAACACCATATATTTT.

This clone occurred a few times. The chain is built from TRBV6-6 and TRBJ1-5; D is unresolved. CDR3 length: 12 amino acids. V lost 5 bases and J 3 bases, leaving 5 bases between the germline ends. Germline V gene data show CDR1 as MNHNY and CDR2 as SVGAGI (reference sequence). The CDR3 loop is CASSPVNQPQHF. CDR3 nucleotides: TGTGCCAGCAGTCCTGTCAATCAGCCCCAGCATTTT.

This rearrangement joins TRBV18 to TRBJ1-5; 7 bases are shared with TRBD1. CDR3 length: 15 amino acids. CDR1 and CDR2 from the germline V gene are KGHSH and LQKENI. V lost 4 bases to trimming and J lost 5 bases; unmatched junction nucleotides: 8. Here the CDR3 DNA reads TGTGCCAGCTCACTAACAGGGGTTCAGGATCAGCCCCAGCATTTT. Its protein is CASSLTGVQDQPQHF.

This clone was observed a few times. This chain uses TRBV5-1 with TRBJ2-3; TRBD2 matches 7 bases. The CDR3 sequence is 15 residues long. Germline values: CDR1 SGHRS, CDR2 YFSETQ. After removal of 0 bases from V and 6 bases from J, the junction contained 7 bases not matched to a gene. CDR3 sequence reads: CASSLAGGPTDTQYF. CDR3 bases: TGCGCCAGCAGCTTGGCGGGGGGACCGACGGATACGCAGTATTTT. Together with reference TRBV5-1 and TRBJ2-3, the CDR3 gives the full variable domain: KAGVTQTPRYLIKTRGQQVTLSCSPISGHRSVSWYQQTPGQGLQFLFEYFSETQRNKGNFPGRFSGRQFSNSRSEMNVSTLELGDSALYLCASSLAGGPTDTQYFGPGTRLTVL.

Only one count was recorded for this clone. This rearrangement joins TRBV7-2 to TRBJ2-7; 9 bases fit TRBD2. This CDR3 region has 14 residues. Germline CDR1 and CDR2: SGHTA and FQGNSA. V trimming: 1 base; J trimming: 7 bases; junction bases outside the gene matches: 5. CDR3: CASSLEAGGREQYF. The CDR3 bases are TGTGCCAGCAGCTTAGAGGCGGGGGGGCGGGAGCAGTACTTC. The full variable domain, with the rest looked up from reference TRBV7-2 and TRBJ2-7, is GAGVSQSPSNKVTEKGKDVELRCDPISGHTALYWYRQSLGQGLEFLIYFQGNSAPDKSGLPSDRFSAERTGGSVSTLTIQRTQQEDSAVYLCASSLEAGGREQYFGPGTRLTVT.

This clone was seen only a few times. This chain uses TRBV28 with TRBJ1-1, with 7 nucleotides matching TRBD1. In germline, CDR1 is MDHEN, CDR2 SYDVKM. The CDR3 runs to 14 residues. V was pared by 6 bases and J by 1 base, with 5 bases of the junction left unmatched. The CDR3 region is CASSSGQENTEAFF. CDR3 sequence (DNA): TGTGCCAGCAGCTCCGGACAGGAGAACACTGAAGCTTTCTTT.

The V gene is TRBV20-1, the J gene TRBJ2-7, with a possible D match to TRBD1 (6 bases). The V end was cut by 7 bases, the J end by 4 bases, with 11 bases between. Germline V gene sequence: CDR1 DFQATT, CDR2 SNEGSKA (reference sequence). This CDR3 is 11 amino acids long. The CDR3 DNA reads TGCAGTGGTATAGGGGGATACGAGCAGTACTTC. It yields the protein CSGIGGYEQYF.

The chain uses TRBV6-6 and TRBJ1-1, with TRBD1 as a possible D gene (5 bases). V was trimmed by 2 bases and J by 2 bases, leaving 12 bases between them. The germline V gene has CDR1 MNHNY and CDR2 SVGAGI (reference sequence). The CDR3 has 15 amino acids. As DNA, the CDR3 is TGTGCCAGCAGTTACCCCCAGCAGGGCAACACTGAAGCTTTCTTT. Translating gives CASSYPQQGNTEAFF.

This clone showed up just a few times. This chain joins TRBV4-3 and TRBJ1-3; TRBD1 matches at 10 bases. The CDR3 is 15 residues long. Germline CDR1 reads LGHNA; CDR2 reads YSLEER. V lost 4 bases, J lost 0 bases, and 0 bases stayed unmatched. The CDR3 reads CASSRDRGSGNTIYF. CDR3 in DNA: TGCGCCAGCAGCCGGGACAGGGGCTCTGGAAACACCATATATTTT.

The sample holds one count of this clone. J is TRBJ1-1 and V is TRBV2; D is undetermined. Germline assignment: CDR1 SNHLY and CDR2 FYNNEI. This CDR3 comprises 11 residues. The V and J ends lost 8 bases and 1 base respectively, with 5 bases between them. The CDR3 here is CASSWNTEAFF. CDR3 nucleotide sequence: TGTGCCAGCTCCTGGAACACTGAAGCTTTCTTT.

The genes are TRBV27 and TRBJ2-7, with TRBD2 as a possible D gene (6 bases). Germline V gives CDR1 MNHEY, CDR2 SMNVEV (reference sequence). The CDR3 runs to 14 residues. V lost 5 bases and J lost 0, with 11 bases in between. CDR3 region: CASSLVGGSYEQYF. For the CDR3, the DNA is TGTGCCAGCAGTCTCGTGGGAGGCTCCTACGAGCAGTACTTC.

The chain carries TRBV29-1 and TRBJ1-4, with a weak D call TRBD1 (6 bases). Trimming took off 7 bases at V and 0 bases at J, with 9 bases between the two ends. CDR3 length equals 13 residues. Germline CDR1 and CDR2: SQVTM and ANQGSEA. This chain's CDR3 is CSGQDPTNEKLFF. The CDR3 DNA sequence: TGCAGCGGACAGGACCCAACTAATGAAAAACTGTTTTTT.

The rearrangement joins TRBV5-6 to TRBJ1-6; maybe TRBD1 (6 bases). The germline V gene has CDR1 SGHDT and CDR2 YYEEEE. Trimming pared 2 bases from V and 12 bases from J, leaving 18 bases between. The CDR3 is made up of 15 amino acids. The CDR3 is CASSLSGGAGIPLHF. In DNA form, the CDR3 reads TGTGCCAGCAGCTTATCTGGGGGCGCGGGCATACCCCTCCACTTT.

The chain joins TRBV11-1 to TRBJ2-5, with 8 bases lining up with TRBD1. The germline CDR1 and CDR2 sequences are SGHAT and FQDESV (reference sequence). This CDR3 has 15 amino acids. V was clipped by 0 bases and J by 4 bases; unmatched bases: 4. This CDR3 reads CASSLAPDRGETQYF. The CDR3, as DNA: TGTGCCAGCAGCTTAGCCCCCGACAGGGGAGAGACCCAGTACTTC.

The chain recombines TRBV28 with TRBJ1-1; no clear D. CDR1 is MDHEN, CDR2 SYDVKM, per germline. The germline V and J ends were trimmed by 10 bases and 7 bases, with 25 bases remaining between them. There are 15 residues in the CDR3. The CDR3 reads CATVKGPAVGIEAFF. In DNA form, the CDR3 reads TGTGCCACCGTCAAAGGTCCGGCCGTCGGGATTGAAGCTTTCTTT.

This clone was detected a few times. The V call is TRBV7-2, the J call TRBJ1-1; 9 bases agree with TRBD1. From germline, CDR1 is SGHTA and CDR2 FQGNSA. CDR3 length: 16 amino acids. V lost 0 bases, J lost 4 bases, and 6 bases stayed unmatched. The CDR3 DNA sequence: TGTGCCAGCAGCTTAGCTTCACAGGGGGCTGGCACTGAAGCTTTCTTT. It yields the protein CASSLASQGAGTEAFF. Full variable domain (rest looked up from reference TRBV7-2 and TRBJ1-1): GAGVSQSPSNKVTEKGKDVELRCDPISGHTALYWYRQSLGQGLEFLIYFQGNSAPDKSGLPSDRFSAERTGGSVSTLTIQRTQQEDSAVYLCASSLASQGAGTEAFFGQGTRLTVV.